One and the same sample provided the 22 T cell receptor beta chains below, sequenced in a study of radiation and T cells in renal cell carcinoma. Measured with immunoSEQ multiplex PCR; TCRdb has only the in-frame clones, and not every one. The profile shows about 91,000 clones, 70% to 85% of them singletons. The time point is: baseline pretreatment blood. Described treatment: 15 Gy SBRT to primary tumor, nephrectomy 4 weeks later. Material: blood, obtained from a patient whose treatment included radiotherapy and nephrectomy. The source is a man aged 55-75 years with renal cell carcinoma.

The chain links TRBV19 to TRBJ1-5; D uncertain. There are 17 residues in the CDR3. CDR1 and CDR2 from the germline V gene are LNHDA and SQIVND (reference sequence). V gave up 0 bases and J gave up 4 bases, with 16 bases separating them. The CDR3 DNA sequence: TGTGCCAGTAGTATAGATCTAGGCAGGATAGCAAATCAGCCCCAGCATTTT. This codes for CASSIDLGRIANQPQHF.

The V gene is TRBV5-1, the J gene TRBJ2-4, with D maybe TRBD2 (5 bases). Trimming left V 2 bases short and J 1 base short, with 13 bases between. The CDR3 loop spans 16 amino acids. Germline V lookup: CDR1 SGHRS, CDR2 YFSETQ. CDR3 nucleotides: TGCGCCAGCAGCTTCGACCTAACGGGGGCCAAAAACATTCAGTACTTC. Its translation is CASSFDLTGAKNIQYF.

In DNA form, the CDR3 reads TGTGCCAGCAGTTTGTACGGGGATTCCTACGAGCAGTACTTC. Its translation is CASSLYGDSYEQYF. The chain combines TRBV28 with TRBJ2-7, with D possibly being TRBD2 (5 bases). Per germline, CDR1 MDHEN and CDR2 SYDVKM. The CDR3 totals 14 residues. V lost 3 bases and J 1 base, leaving 10 bases between the germline ends.

The gene calls are TRBV7-9 and TRBJ2-1; no reliable D call. This CDR3 contains 14 residues. The ends were cut back, 5 bases at V and 8 bases at J, with 16 bases in the middle. Germline values: CDR1 SEHNR, CDR2 FQNEAQ (reference sequence). CDR3 DNA: TGTGCCAGCAGCCAGGACGGCTTGATGGATGAGCAGTTCTTC. Residues: CASSQDGLMDEQFF.

V is TRBV28 and J is TRBJ2-2, with a possible D match to TRBD1 (5 bases). Germline lookup yields CDR1 MDHEN and CDR2 SYDVKM. This CDR3 region has 16 residues. Trimming cost V 5 bases and J 4 bases, with 17 bases left between them. The CDR3 DNA reads as TGTGCCAGCAGTCCTGACTCGCCCAGGGTCACCGGGGAGCTGTTTTTT. Translated, it gives CASSPDSPRVTGELFF.

The V gene is TRBV28, the J gene TRBJ1-2; 8 bases are a match to TRBD1. Germline trimming cut 2 bases from V and 6 bases from J; bases unmatched to any gene: 5. Germline assignment: CDR1 MDHEN and CDR2 SYDVKM. This CDR3 spans 14 amino acids. In DNA, the CDR3 is TGTGCCAGCAGTTTAGTGGACAGGGAGAATGGCTACACCTTC. As protein: CASSLVDRENGYTF.

The chain links TRBV6-5 to TRBJ2-1, with D possibly matching TRBD2 (5 bases). The CDR3 loop spans 13 amino acids. Germline CDR1 MNHEY, CDR2 SVGAGI. V shed 5 bases and J shed 0 bases, with 5 bases lying between them. The CDR3 coding sequence is TGTGCCAGCAGTAGCGGCTCCTACAATGAGCAGTTCTTC. Translation gives CASSSGSYNEQFF.

A few counts support this clone. J is TRBJ1-5 and V is TRBV19; a possible D gene is TRBD1 (5 bases). The V gene's germline CDR1 is LNHDA and CDR2 SQIVND (reference sequence). The V end was cut by 5 bases, the J end by 7 bases, with 18 bases between. The CDR3 runs to 15 residues. The DNA for the CDR3 is TGTGCCAGTAGTTCTGGGCCGGGGGGGGTACAGCCCCAGCATTTT. It codes for CASSSGPGGVQPQHF.

This sequence joins TRBV2 and TRBJ2-7, with D possibly being TRBD1 (5 bases). Germline lookup yields CDR1 SNHLY and CDR2 FYNNEI. V lost 8 bases to trimming and J lost 2 bases, with 13 bases between them. The CDR3 has 13 amino acids. The CDR3 protein is CASWGQATYEQYF. In DNA, the CDR3 is TGTGCCAGCTGGGGCCAGGCTACCTACGAGCAGTACTTC. Full variable domain (missing parts from reference TRBV2 and TRBJ2-7): EPEVTQTPSHQVTQMGQEVILRCVPISNHLYFYWYRQILGQKVEFLVSFYNNEISEKSEIFDDQFSVERPDGSNFTLKIRSTKLEDSAMYFCASWGQATYEQYFGPGTRLTVT.

The chain combines TRBV18 with TRBJ2-7, with 12 positions matching TRBD1. The CDR3 loop spans 15 amino acids. From germline, CDR1 is KGHSH and CDR2 LQKENI. V lost 6 bases to trimming and J lost 2 bases; unmatched junction nucleotides: 5. As DNA, the CDR3 is TGTGCCAGCTCTCCCGGGACAGGGGGCGCCTACGAGCAGTACTTC. Protein sequence: CASSPGTGGAYEQYF.

This sequence joins TRBV5-5 and TRBJ2-2; D not certain. The CDR3 sequence is 14 residues long. Trimming removed 6 bases from V and 5 bases from J, with 14 bases in between. CDR1 is SGHKS, CDR2 YYEKEE, per germline (reference sequence). The CDR3 coding sequence is TGTGCCAGCATTTTGTTTTCCGATACCGGGGAGCTGTTTTTT. Translation gives CASILFSDTGELFF.

CDR3: CASSELSNTGELFF. The CDR3 DNA follows: TGTGCCAGCAGTGAACTCTCAAACACCGGGGAGCTGTTTTTT. V and J are TRBV2 and TRBJ2-2; D not certain. CDR3 length: 14 residues. The ends were cut back, 2 bases at V and 2 bases at J, with 6 bases in the middle. Germline V CDR1 and CDR2: SNHLY, FYNNEI. The full variable domain, rest sourced from reference TRBV2 and TRBJ2-2, is EPEVTQTPSHQVTQMGQEVILRCVPISNHLYFYWYRQILGQKVEFLVSFYNNEISEKSEIFDDQFSVERPDGSNFTLKIRSTKLEDSAMYFCASSELSNTGELFFGEGSRLTVL.

The rearrangement joins TRBV2 to TRBJ2-5; 9 nucleotides align to TRBD1. This CDR3 has 16 amino acids. CDR1 is SNHLY, CDR2 FYNNEI, per germline. V shed 3 bases and J 0 bases; nucleotides not matched to a gene: 5. This CDR3 reads CASSEIGTGYQETQYF. CDR3 DNA sequence: TGTGCCAGCAGTGAGATCGGGACAGGGTACCAAGAGACCCAGTACTTC. Supplemented by reference TRBV2 and TRBJ2-5, the full variable domain reads EPEVTQTPSHQVTQMGQEVILRCVPISNHLYFYWYRQILGQKVEFLVSFYNNEISEKSEIFDDQFSVERPDGSNFTLKIRSTKLEDSAMYFCASSEIGTGYQETQYFGPGTRLLVL.

V is TRBV28 and J is TRBJ2-7; D is uncertain. Trimming stripped 6 bases from V and 9 bases from J, with 12 bases between. The CDR3 is made up of 11 amino acids. Germline CDR1 MDHEN, CDR2 SYDVKM. For the CDR3, the DNA is TGTGCCAGCAGCTCTAACCTTGGGCAGTACTTC. Its translation is CASSSNLGQYF.

The chain carries TRBV10-3 and TRBJ2-7; D not certain. V gave up 3 bases and J gave up 2 bases, with 17 bases separating them. Per germline, CDR1 ENHRY and CDR2 SYGVKD. The CDR3 spans 16 residues. The CDR3 nucleotides are TGTGCCATCAGTGAAGCTCTAGGCCGGCCCCCCTACGAGCAGTACTTC. The encoded protein is CAISEALGRPPYEQYF.

The chain links TRBV7-6 to TRBJ2-7; D may be TRBD2 (6 bases). The germline V gene has CDR1 SGHVS and CDR2 FNYEAQ. The CDR3 extends over 12 amino acids. V lost 4 bases to trimming and J lost 5 bases, with 9 bases between them. This CDR3 is CASSWGVDEQYF. For the CDR3, the DNA is TGTGCCAGCAGCTGGGGGGTGGACGAGCAGTACTTC.

The chain uses TRBV10-3 and TRBJ1-5, with D possibly TRBD1 on 5 matching bases. V was shortened by 11 bases and J by 4 bases, with 18 bases between the two germline ends. The CDR3 runs 14 residues. CDR1 is ENHRY and CDR2 is SYGVKD in the germline V gene. The CDR3 DNA sequence: TGTGCCTCAGAGGGTGTTCGGGGGAATCAGCCCCAGCATTTT. Translated: CASEGVRGNQPQHF.

The gene calls are TRBV30 and TRBJ1-2; the D is unclear. Trimming removed 0 bases from V and 6 bases from J, with 14 bases in between. The CDR3 contains 14 residues. Germline-derived CDR1 and CDR2 are GTSNPN and SVGIG (reference sequence). The CDR3 bases are TGTGCCTGGAGTGTAAACAGCTTGTCTAATGGCTACACCTTC. Encoded protein: CAWSVNSLSNGYTF.

The rearrangement uses TRBV5-1 and TRBJ2-7; 8 bases agree with TRBD2. The CDR3 totals 14 residues. Germline lookup yields CDR1 SGHRS and CDR2 YFSETQ. The J segment lost 4 bases and the V segment lost 4 bases, leaving 7 bases of the junction unmatched. The CDR3 spells CASSMSGSGYEQYF. For the CDR3, the DNA is TGCGCCAGCAGCATGAGCGGGAGTGGGTACGAGCAGTACTTC. Full variable domain (outside the CDR3, taken from reference TRBV5-1 and TRBJ2-7): KAGVTQTPRYLIKTRGQQVTLSCSPISGHRSVSWYQQTPGQGLQFLFEYFSETQRNKGNFPGRFSGRQFSNSRSEMNVSTLELGDSALYLCASSMSGSGYEQYFGPGTRLTVT.

J is TRBJ2-5 and V is TRBV10-2, with 11 nucleotides matching TRBD2. The CDR3 is 18 amino acids. V shed 4 bases, J shed 0 bases, and the junction held 10 bases outside the gene matches. Germline V CDR1 and CDR2: WSHSY, SAAADI. In DNA form, the CDR3 reads TGCGCCAGCAGTGGCACTAGCGGGAGATGGGGGAACCAAGAGACCCAGTACTTC. Its translation is CASSGTSGRWGNQETQYF.

V usage is TRBV9 and J usage is TRBJ2-5; D call uncertain. The CDR3 length is 14 residues. Germline CDR1 is SGDLS and CDR2 is YYNGEE. Trimming took off 0 bases at V and 2 bases at J, with 8 bases between the two ends. The CDR3 protein is CASSVAVQQETQYF. CDR3 nucleotides: TGTGCCAGCAGCGTAGCAGTTCAACAAGAGACCCAGTACTTC.

Here the CDR3 reads CASSSSQPNEQFF. In nucleotides, the CDR3 is TGTGCCAGCAGTTCCTCTCAGCCCAATGAGCAGTTCTTC. This chain links TRBV27 with TRBJ2-1; D call uncertain. Deletions cut 4 bases from V and 6 bases from J, with 10 bases between. The CDR3 sequence is 13 residues long. CDR1 MNHEY and CDR2 SMNVEV come from the germline V gene (reference sequence).